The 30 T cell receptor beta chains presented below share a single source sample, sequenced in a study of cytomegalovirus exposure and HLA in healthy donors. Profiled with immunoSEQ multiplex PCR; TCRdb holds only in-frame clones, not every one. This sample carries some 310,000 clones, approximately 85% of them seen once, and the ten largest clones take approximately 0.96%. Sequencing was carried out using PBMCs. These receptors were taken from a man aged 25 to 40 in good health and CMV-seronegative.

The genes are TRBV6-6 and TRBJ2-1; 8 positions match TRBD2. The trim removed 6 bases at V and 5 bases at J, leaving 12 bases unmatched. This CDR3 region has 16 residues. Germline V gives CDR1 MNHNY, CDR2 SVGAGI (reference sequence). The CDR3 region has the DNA TGTGCCAGCAGGGCTCAGGGGCGGGGGGCCAACAATGAGCAGTTCTTC. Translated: CASRAQGRGANNEQFF.

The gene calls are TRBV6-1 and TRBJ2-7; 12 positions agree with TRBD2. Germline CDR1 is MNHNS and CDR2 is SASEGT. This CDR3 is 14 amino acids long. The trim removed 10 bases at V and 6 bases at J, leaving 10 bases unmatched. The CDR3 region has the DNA TGTGCCATTAAAACGGGACTAGCGGGTATCGAGCAGTACTTC. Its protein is CAIKTGLAGIEQYF.

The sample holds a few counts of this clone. This chain's CDR3 is CASSGLFSYEQYF. CDR3 DNA sequence: TGTGCCAGCAGTGGACTATTCTCCTACGAGCAGTACTTC. V is TRBV25-1 and J is TRBJ2-7; D is perhaps TRBD2 (5 bases). CDR1 and CDR2 (germline): MGHDK, SYGVNS. This CDR3 has 13 residues. V dropped 4 bases and J dropped 0 bases, with 7 bases sitting between them.

CDR3 nucleotides: TGTGCCAGCAGCTCGACAGGGTATACGCAGTATTTT. Protein sequence: CASSSTGYTQYF. The chain recombines TRBV7-2 with TRBJ2-3, with TRBD1 matching 7 bases. V lost 4 bases, J lost 7 bases, and 2 bases stayed unmatched. Germline V lookup: CDR1 SGHTA, CDR2 FQGNSA. This CDR3 comprises 12 residues. Variable domain in full (rest from reference TRBV7-2 and TRBJ2-3): GAGVSQSPSNKVTEKGKDVELRCDPISGHTALYWYRQSLGQGLEFLIYFQGNSAPDKSGLPSDRFSAERTGGSVSTLTIQRTQQEDSAVYLCASSSTGYTQYFGPGTRLTVL.

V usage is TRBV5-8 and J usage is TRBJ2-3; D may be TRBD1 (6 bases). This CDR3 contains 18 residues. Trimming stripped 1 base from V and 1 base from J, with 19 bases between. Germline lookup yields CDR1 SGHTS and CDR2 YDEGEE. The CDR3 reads CASSLWGRTISGTDTQYF. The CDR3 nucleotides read TGTGCCAGCAGCTTGTGGGGGCGCACCATCTCCGGCACAGATACGCAGTATTTT. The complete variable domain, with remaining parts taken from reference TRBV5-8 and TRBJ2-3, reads EAGVTQSPTHLIKTRGQQATLRCSPISGHTSVYWYQQALGLGLQFLLWYDEGEERNRGNFPPRFSGRQFPNYSSELNVNALELEDSALYLCASSLWGRTISGTDTQYFGPGTRLTVL.

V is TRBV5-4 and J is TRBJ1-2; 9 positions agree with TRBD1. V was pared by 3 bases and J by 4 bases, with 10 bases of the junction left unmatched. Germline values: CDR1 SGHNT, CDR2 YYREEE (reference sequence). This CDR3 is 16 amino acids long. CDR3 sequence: CASSSPDRGQVYGYTF. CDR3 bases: TGTGCCAGCAGCTCACCGGACAGGGGACAAGTCTATGGCTACACCTTC.

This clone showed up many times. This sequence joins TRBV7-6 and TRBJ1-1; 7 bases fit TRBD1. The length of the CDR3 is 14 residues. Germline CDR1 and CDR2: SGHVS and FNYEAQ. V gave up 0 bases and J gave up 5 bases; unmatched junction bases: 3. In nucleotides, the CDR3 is TGTGCCAGCAGCTTAGCGGCGGGACAGACTGAAGCTTTCTTT. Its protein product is CASSLAAGQTEAFF.

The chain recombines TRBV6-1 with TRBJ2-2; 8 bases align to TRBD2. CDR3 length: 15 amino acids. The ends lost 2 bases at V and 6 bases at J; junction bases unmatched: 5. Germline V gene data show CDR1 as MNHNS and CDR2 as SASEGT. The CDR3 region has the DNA TGTGCCAGCAGTGAATCGGGGGGGGTCCCCGGGGAGCTGTTTTTT. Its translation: CASSESGGVPGELFF.

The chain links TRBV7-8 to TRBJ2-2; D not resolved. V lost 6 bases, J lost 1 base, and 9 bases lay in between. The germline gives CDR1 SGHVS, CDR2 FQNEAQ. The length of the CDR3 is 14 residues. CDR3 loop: CASSPSGNTGELFF. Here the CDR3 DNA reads TGTGCCAGCAGTCCGAGTGGGAACACCGGGGAGCTGTTTTTT.

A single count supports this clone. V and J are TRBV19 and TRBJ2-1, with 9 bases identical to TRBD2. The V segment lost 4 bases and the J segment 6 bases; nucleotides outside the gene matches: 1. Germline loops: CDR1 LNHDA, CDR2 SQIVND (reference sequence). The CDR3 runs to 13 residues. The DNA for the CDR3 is TGTGCCAGTAGTAGCGGGGGGGCCAATGAGCAGTTCTTC. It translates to CASSSGGANEQFF.

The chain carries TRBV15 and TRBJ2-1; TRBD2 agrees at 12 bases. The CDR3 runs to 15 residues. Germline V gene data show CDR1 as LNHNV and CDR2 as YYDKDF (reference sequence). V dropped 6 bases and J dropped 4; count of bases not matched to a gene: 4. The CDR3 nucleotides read TGTGCCACCAGACTAGCGGGGGGATCATACAATGAGCAGTTCTTC. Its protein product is CATRLAGGSYNEQFF.

This chain's CDR3 is CASSSRDSHNEQFF. In nucleotides, the CDR3 is TGTGCCAGCAGTTCCAGGGACTCTCACAATGAGCAGTTCTTC. The chain employs TRBV6-6 and TRBJ2-1; D is perhaps TRBD2 (6 bases). Deletions cut 4 bases from V and 5 bases from J, with 12 bases between. The CDR3 has 14 residues. CDR1 is MNHNY and CDR2 is SVGAGI in the germline V gene (reference sequence).

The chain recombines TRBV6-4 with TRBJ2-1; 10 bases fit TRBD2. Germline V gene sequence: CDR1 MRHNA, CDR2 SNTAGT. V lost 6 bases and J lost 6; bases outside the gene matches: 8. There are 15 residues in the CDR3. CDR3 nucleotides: TGTGCCAGCAGCCCCGGGACTAGCGATGTCAATGAGCAGTTCTTC. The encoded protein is CASSPGTSDVNEQFF.

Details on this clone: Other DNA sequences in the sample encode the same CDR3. CDR3 nucleotides: TGCGCCAGCAGCCAGACGGGGGGCAATCAGCCCCAGCATTTT. Encoded protein: CASSQTGGNQPQHF. The V and J genes are TRBV4-1 and TRBJ1-5; D possibly corresponds to TRBD1 (5 bases). Trimming shortened V by 3 bases and J by 2 bases, and 8 bases separated the two germline ends. The germline V gene has CDR1 MGHRA and CDR2 YSYEKL. The CDR3 runs 14 residues.

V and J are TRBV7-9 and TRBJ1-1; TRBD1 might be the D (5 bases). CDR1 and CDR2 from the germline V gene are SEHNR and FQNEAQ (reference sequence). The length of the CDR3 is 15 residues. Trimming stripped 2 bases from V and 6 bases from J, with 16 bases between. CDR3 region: CASSLQEGPQAEAFF. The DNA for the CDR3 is TGTGCCAGCAGCTTACAGGAGGGGCCCCAAGCTGAAGCTTTCTTT.

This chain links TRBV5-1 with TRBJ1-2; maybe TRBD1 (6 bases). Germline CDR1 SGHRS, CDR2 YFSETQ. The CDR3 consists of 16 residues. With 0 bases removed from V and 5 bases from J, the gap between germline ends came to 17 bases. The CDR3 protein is CASSLEGFSGVYGYTF. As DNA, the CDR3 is TGCGCCAGCAGCTTGGAGGGTTTCTCAGGGGTTTATGGCTACACCTTC.

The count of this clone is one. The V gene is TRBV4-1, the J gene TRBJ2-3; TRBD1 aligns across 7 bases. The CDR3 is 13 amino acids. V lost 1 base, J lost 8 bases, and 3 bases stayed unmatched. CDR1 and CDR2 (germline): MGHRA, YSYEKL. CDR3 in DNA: TGCGCCAGCAGCCAAGCAGGGGGTGGTACGCAGTATTTT. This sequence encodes CASSQAGGGTQYF.

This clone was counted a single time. In nucleotides, the CDR3 is TGTGCCAGCAGTTTAGAGCGGGGGGACCTGTATGGCTACACCTTC. Protein product: CASSLERGDLYGYTF. The V gene is TRBV27, the J gene TRBJ1-2; TRBD1 might be the D (5 bases). V was pared by 2 bases and J by 5 bases, with 15 bases between. CDR3 length: 15 residues. Germline V gives CDR1 MNHEY, CDR2 SMNVEV (reference sequence).

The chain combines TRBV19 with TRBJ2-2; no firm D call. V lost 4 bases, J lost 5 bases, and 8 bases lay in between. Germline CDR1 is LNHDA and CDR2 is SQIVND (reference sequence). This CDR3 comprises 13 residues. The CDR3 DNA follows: TGTGCCAGTAGTACCGTAATTACCGGGGAGCTGTTTTTT. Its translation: CASSTVITGELFF.

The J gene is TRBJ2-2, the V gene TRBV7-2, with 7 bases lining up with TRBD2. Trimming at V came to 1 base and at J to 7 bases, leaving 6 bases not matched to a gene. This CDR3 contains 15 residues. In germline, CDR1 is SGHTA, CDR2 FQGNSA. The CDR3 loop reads CASSLVSSGNGELFF. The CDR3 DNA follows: TGTGCCAGCAGCTTAGTTTCTAGCGGAAACGGGGAGCTGTTTTTT.

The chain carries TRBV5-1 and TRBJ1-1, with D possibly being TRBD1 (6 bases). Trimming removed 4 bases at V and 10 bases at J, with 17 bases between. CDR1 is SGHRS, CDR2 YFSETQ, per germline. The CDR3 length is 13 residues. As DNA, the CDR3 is TGCGCCAGCAGCCCAAACGTGGGGGCGCGAGCTTTCTTT. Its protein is CASSPNVGARAFF. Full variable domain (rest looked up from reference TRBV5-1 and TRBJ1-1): KAGVTQTPRYLIKTRGQQVTLSCSPISGHRSVSWYQQTPGQGLQFLFEYFSETQRNKGNFPGRFSGRQFSNSRSEMNVSTLELGDSALYLCASSPNVGARAFFGQGTRLTVV.

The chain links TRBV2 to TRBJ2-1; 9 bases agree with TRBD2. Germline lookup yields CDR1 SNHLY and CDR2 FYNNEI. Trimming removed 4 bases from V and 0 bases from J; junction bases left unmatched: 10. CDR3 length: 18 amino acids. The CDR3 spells CASSVLAGVPSSYNEQFF. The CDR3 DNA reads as TGTGCCAGCAGTGTTTTAGCGGGGGTCCCCAGCTCCTACAATGAGCAGTTCTTC.

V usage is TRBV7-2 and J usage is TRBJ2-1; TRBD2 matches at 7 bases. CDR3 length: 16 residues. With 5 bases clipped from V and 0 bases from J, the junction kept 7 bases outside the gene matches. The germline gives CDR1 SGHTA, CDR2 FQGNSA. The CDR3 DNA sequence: TGTGCCAGCAGCCGCTCGGGCGGGGGCTCCTACAATGAGCAGTTCTTC. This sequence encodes CASSRSGGGSYNEQFF.

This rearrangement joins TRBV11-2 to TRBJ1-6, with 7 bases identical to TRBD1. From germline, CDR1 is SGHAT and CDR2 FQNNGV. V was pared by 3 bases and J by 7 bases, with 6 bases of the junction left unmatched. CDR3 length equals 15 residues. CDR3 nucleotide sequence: TGTGCCAGCAGCTTGGGACAGTTGACGAATTCACCCCTCCACTTT. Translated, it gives CASSLGQLTNSPLHF.

CDR3 loop: CASSSLGERATDTQYF. CDR3 DNA: TGTGCCAGCAGCTCCCTTGGCGAGAGGGCCACAGATACGCAGTATTTT. J is TRBJ2-3 and V is TRBV5-5; perhaps TRBD2 as D (5 bases). Trimming took 3 bases from V and 2 from J, leaving 16 bases between them. The CDR3 sequence is 16 residues long. Germline assignment: CDR1 SGHKS and CDR2 YYEKEE (reference sequence).

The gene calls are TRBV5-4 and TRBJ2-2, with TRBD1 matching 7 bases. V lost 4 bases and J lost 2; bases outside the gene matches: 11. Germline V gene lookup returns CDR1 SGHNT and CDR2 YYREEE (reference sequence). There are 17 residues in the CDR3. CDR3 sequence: CASSTENTGVNTGELFF. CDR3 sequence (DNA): TGTGCCAGCAGCACGGAGAATACAGGGGTTAACACCGGGGAGCTGTTTTTT.

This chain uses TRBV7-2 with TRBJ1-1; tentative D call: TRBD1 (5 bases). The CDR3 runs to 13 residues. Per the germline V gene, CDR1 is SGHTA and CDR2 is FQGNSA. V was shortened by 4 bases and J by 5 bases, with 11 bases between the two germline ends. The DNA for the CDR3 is TGTGCCAGCAGCTCGCGGGACGGGACTGAAGCTTTCTTT. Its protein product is CASSSRDGTEAFF.

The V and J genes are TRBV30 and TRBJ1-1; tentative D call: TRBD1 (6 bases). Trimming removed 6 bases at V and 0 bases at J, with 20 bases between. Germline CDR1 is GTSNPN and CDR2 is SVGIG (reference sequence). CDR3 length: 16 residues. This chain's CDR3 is CACRGGGPEMNTEAFF. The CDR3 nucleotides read TGTGCCTGTCGTGGGGGGGGGCCGGAGATGAACACTGAAGCTTTCTTT.

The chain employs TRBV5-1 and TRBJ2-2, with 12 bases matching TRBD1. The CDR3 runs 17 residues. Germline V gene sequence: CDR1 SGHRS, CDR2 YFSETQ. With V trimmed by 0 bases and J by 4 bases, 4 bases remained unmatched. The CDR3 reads CASSLVGQGAFTGELFF. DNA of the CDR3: TGCGCCAGCAGCTTGGTGGGACAGGGGGCCTTCACCGGGGAGCTGTTTTTT.

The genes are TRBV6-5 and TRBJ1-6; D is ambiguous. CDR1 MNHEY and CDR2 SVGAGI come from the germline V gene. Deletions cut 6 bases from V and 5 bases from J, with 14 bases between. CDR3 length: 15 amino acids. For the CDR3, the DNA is TGTGCCAGCAGCCCCAGAGACTTAGATAATTCACCCCTCCACTTT. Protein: CASSPRDLDNSPLHF.